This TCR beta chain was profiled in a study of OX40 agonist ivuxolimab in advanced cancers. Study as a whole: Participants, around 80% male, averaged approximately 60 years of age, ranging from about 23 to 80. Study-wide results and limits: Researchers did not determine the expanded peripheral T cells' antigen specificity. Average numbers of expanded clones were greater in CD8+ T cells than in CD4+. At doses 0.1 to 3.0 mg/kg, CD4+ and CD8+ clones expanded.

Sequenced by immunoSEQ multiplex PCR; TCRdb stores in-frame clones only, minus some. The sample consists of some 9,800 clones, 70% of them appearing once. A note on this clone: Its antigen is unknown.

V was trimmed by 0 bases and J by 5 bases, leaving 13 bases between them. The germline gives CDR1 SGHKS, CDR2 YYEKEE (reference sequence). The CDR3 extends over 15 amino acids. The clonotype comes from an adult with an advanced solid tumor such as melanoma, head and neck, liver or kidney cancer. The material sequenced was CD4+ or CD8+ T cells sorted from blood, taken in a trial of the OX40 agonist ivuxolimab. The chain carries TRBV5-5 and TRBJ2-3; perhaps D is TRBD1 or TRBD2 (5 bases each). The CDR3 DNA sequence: TGTGCCAGCAGCTTGGGAACATCTGGGGGAGATACGCAGTATTTT. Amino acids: CASSLGTSGGDTQYF.